The clone carrying this T cell receptor (beta chain) has only one observation. This CDR3 contains 16 residues. Germline V CDR1 and CDR2: LGHDT, YNNKEL (reference sequence). Trimming removed 3 bases from V and 2 bases from J, with 15 bases in between. The data were obtained in a study of blood T cell repertoires in COVID-19. Study in general: The United States, Italy and Spain were the sources of the acute and convalescent COVID-19 samples. In each case, the material was cDNA or gDNA derived from T cells, B-cell-depleted T cells, or PBMCs.

TCRdb's table, derived via immunoSEQ multiplex PCR, lists solely in-frame clones and lacks some. Of approximately 150,000 clones listed, 85% to 90% were seen once; the top ten hold 2% to 2.5%. This TCR came from a man over 45 who had recovered from COVID-19. The rearrangement links TRBV3-1 (or the pseudogene TRBV3-2) to TRBJ2-3, with D possibly being TRBD2 (6 bases). Material for sequencing was peripheral blood. CDR3 in DNA: TGTGCCAGCAGCCACAACCCAGCGGGCTCCACAGATACGCAGTATTTT. Protein product: CASSHNPAGSTDTQYF.